This T cell receptor (beta chain) was captured by sequencing in a study of graft-versus-host responses after intestinal transplantation. About the research overall: Each recipient received a multivisceral, liver-intestinal, or isolated intestinal graft.

Comment on this clone: Antigen unknown.

Profiling relied on immunoSEQ multiplex PCR, and the TCRdb table lists in-frame clones only, not all of them. The table includes 80,000 to 100,000 clones, 90% to 95% detected once. The CDR3 runs 14 residues. The germline V gene has CDR1 SGHVS and CDR2 FQNEAQ. Trimming shortened V by 3 bases and J by 7 bases, and 15 bases separated the two germline ends. The source of this sequence is a human donor who received an intestinal transplant. Source: unstimulated CD4+ T cells sorted from spleen or lymph node cells, taken before intestinal transplant. This chain uses TRBV7-8 with TRBJ1-2; D might be TRBD1 (6 bases). The chain's CDR3 is CASSFGQSLSGYTF. The CDR3 coding sequence is TGTGCCAGCAGCTTTGGACAGAGCTTGAGTGGCTACACCTTC.